The clone carrying this TCR beta chain was detected a few times. No antigen is known for it. This sample stems from a study of T cell responses to AZD1222 COVID-19 vaccine. Study outcomes and limitations: Vaccine-associated CD4 TCRs spanned spike, dominant at 160-218 and 743-854. The repertoires were collected only after the peak T cell response.

The repertoire was sequenced with immunoSEQ multiplex PCR; TCRdb's copy has only in-frame clones and lacks some. The sample consists of about 86,000 clones, around nine tenths of them appearing once. From germline, CDR1 is KGHSH and CDR2 LQKENI. V was shortened by 3 bases and J by 8 bases, with 16 bases between the two germline ends. This CDR3 has 14 amino acids. Sequenced material: peripheral blood, taken on day 0 of MenACWY control vaccination. The TCR sequence derives from an adult in good health. This chain connects TRBV18 to TRBJ1-2, with D maybe TRBD1 (6 bases). CDR3 in amino acids: CASSPDSQGTGYTF. In DNA, the CDR3 is TGTGCCAGCTCACCGGACAGCCAGGGTACAGGCTACACCTTC.